The source of this T cell receptor beta chain is a study of shared clonotypes between healthy human individuals. This CDR3 has 13 residues. The junction had 5 bases not matched to a gene; V was cut back by 3 bases and J by 10 bases. The germline CDR1 and CDR2 sequences are MNHNS and SASEGT. Repertoires were generated with immunoSEQ multiplex PCR, while TCRdb's copy carries only in-frame clones and drops some. The sample includes about 1.5 million clones, under 99% of them seen just once. The sequenced sample consisted of naive CD4+ T cells sorted from blood. The subset here: CD45RA+ positively selected. This TCR was sampled from a man aged 30 to 39 in good health. This rearrangement joins TRBV6-1 to TRBJ2-1, with 8 positions matching TRBD2. CDR3 sequence: CASSDRRLAEQFF. The CDR3 DNA is TGTGCCAGCAGTGACCGCCGACTAGCGGAGCAGTTCTTC.